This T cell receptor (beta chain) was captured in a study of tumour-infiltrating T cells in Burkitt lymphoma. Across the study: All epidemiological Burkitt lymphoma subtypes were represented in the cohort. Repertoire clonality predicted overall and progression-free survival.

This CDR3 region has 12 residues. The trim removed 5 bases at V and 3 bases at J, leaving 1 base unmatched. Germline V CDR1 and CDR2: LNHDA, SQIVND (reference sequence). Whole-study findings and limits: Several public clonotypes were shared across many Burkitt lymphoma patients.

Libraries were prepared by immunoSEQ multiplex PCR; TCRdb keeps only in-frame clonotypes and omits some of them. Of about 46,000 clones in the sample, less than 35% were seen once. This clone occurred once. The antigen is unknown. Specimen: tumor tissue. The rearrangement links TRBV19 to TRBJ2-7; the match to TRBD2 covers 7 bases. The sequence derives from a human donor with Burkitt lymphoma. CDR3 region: CASSGRGYEQYF. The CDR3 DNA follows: TGTGCCAGTAGTGGGAGGGGCTACGAGCAGTACTTC.